This T cell receptor beta chain derives from a study of cytomegalovirus exposure and HLA in healthy donors. Overall study context: As released early, the data held 80 million to 90 million unique TCRs from HLA-typed donors.

General study points: In a later analysis, TCR beta V- and J-gene trimming was associated with a missense DCLRE1C variant.

Regarding this clone: Its antigen is not identified.

It was with 60 Vbeta and 13 Jbeta primers that the PCR ran. Here immunoSEQ multiplex PCR was the method, and the copy in TCRdb shows in-frame clones only, minus some. The repertoire holds 250,000 to 350,000 clones, 86% seen once, with around 3.7% in the top ten. The length of the CDR3 is 15 residues. Germline V gives CDR1 SQVTM, CDR2 ANQGSEA. The trim removed 7 bases at V and 4 bases at J, leaving 11 bases unmatched. This TCR came from a man between 40 and 49 years old in good health and CMV-seropositive. The sequenced material came from PBMCs. The rearrangement uses TRBV29-1 and TRBJ2-1; 9 nucleotides match TRBD2. The CDR3 coding sequence is TGCAGCGCGGGACAGAGCGGGAGGCTTTACAATGAGCAGTTCTTC. Residues: CSAGQSGRLYNEQFF.